These 30 T cell receptor beta chains were all obtained from the same sample, sequenced in a study of shared clonotypes between healthy human individuals. Method: immunoSEQ multiplex PCR; TCRdb's copy keeps in-frame clones and lacks some. The data show millions of clones, with 85% to 95% seen just once and around 0.13% held by the top ten. The sample taken for sequencing was naive CD4+ T cells sorted from blood. Subset described: CD45RA+ positively selected. These receptors originate from a man aged 18-30 years in good health.

V gene TRBV12-5 combines with J gene TRBJ2-2; the D is unclear. V lost 0 bases and J lost 0, with 11 bases in between. The CDR3 length is 17 residues. Germline assignment: CDR1 LGHNT and CDR2 FRNRAP. CDR3 in amino acids: CASGLVFGSANTGELFF. As DNA, the CDR3 is TGTGCTAGTGGTTTGGTATTCGGCAGCGCGAACACCGGGGAGCTGTTTTTT.

The chain uses TRBV6-1 and TRBJ2-7, with 10 positions matching TRBD2. The CDR3 runs to 13 residues. The germline gives CDR1 MNHNS, CDR2 SASEGT. V shed 11 bases, J shed 4 bases, and the junction held 8 bases outside the gene matches. CDR3 coding DNA: TGTGCCGGAAGCGGGGGGGCGGCTTACGAGCAGTACTTC. Encoded protein: CAGSGGAAYEQYF.

The chain joins TRBV6-4 to TRBJ2-1; the match to TRBD2 covers 14 bases. V was pared by 6 bases and J by 9 bases, with 4 bases of the junction left unmatched. Germline CDR1 and CDR2: MRHNA and SNTAGT. The CDR3 is 14 residues long. This CDR3 is CASRETSGRAEQFF. For the CDR3, the DNA is TGTGCCAGCAGGGAGACTAGCGGGAGGGCTGAGCAGTTCTTC.

The chain links TRBV27 to TRBJ1-1; TRBD1 matches at 12 bases. The germline CDR1 and CDR2 sequences are MNHEY and SMNVEV (reference sequence). The CDR3 has 19 residues. Trimming cost V 3 bases and J 6 bases; bases outside gene matches: 17. Written as DNA, the CDR3 is TGTGCCAGCAGTTTGCGAAGAGAATCCGGGACAGGGGGCGCATCTGAAGCTTTCTTT. It specifies CASSLRRESGTGGASEAFF.

This chain joins TRBV10-3 and TRBJ1-3; D uncertain. V lost 2 bases, J lost 4 bases, and 12 bases lay in between. This CDR3 comprises 15 residues. Per germline, CDR1 ENHRY and CDR2 SYGVKD. This CDR3 reads CAISEAYTLGNTIYF. The CDR3 region has the DNA TGTGCCATCAGTGAGGCCTACACTTTGGGAAACACCATATATTTT.

This sequence joins TRBV7-9 and TRBJ2-2, with no clear D. Between the trimmed V and J ends, which lost 2 bases and 0 bases, there was a span of 7 bases. The germline V gene encodes CDR1 SEHNR and CDR2 FQNEAQ (reference sequence). The CDR3 loop spans 15 amino acids. The CDR3: CASSLRPANTGELFF. The DNA for the CDR3 is TGTGCCAGCAGCTTAAGGCCCGCGAACACCGGGGAGCTGTTTTTT.

V usage is TRBV5-1 and J usage is TRBJ2-7; 10 bases agree with TRBD2. Germline V gene data show CDR1 as SGHRS and CDR2 as YFSETQ. V was clipped by 0 bases and J by 3 bases; unmatched bases: 6. This CDR3 is 16 amino acids long. Here the CDR3 reads CASSLAPSGGSYEQYF. The CDR3 nucleotides read TGCGCCAGCAGCTTGGCCCCTAGCGGGGGCAGCTACGAGCAGTACTTC.

About this clone: The sample contains more than one DNA sequence encoding this CDR3. The genes are TRBV7-9 and TRBJ1-6, with TRBD1 matching over 9 bases. V shed 4 bases, J shed 5 bases, and the junction held 0 bases outside the gene matches. Germline loops: CDR1 SEHNR, CDR2 FQNEAQ (reference sequence). The CDR3 totals 14 residues. CDR3 sequence (DNA): TGTGCCAGCAGCTGGGACAGGGATAATTCACCCCTCCACTTT. This encodes CASSWDRDNSPLHF. Together with reference TRBV7-9 and TRBJ1-6, the CDR3 gives the full variable domain: DTGVSQNPRHKITKRGQNVTFRCDPISEHNRLYWYRQTLGQGPEFLTYFQNEAQLEKSRLLSDRFSAERPKGSFSTLEIQRTEQGDSAMYLCASSWDRDNSPLHFGNGTRLTVT.

In its sample, this clone was seen once. The CDR3 is CASSLEGRATQETQYF. DNA for the CDR3: TGCGCCAGCAGCTTGGAAGGGAGGGCGACCCAAGAGACCCAGTACTTC. The rearrangement joins TRBV5-1 to TRBJ2-5, with 7 bases that match TRBD2. CDR3 length: 16 residues. Trimming removed 0 bases from V and 1 base from J; junction bases left unmatched: 6. The germline CDR1 and CDR2 sequences are SGHRS and YFSETQ.

The chain recombines TRBV6-1 with TRBJ2-7; D may be TRBD1 (5 bases). V lost 4 bases, J lost 7 bases, and 11 bases lay in between. The CDR3 sequence is 12 residues long. Germline V gene data show CDR1 as MNHNS and CDR2 as SASEGT. Here the CDR3 reads CASSALQEEQYF. CDR3 in DNA: TGTGCCAGCAGTGCACTACAGGAAGAGCAGTACTTC.

The chain is built from TRBV20-1 and TRBJ1-1; D may be TRBD1 (6 bases). The CDR3 is 11 residues long. Trimming stripped 4 bases from V and 8 bases from J, with 11 bases between. The germline V gene encodes CDR1 DFQATT and CDR2 SNEGSKA (reference sequence). The CDR3 loop reads CSATSGTEAFF. CDR3 DNA sequence: TGCAGTGCTACCTCCGGGACAGAAGCTTTCTTT.

The chain uses TRBV18 and TRBJ2-3; tentative D call: TRBD2 (5 bases). With 0 bases removed from V and 4 bases from J, the gap between germline ends came to 20 bases. This CDR3 has 18 residues. Germline assignment: CDR1 KGHSH and CDR2 LQKENI. The chain's CDR3 is CASSPPFRTSFSADTQYF. In nucleotides, the CDR3 is TGTGCCAGCTCACCACCGTTTAGGACTTCCTTCTCCGCAGATACGCAGTATTTT.

The V and J genes are TRBV4-3 and TRBJ2-1; D unclear. Germline CDR1 LGHNA, CDR2 YSLEER. The CDR3 totals 15 residues. Trimming took 0 bases from V and 6 from J, leaving 12 bases between them. The CDR3 DNA sequence: TGCGCCAGCAGCCAAGAGTGGACGGCCCTCAATGAGCAGTTCTTC. Protein sequence: CASSQEWTALNEQFF.

The gene calls are TRBV11-2 and TRBJ2-1; perhaps TRBD2 as D (6 bases). The V gene's germline CDR1 is SGHAT and CDR2 FQNNGV. The CDR3 has 16 residues. Trimming took 7 bases from V and 1 from J, leaving 17 bases between them. CDR3 sequence (DNA): TGTGCCAGCACTACGTATAGCGGCCCTTCCTACAATGAGCAGTTCTTC. Translating it yields CASTTYSGPSYNEQFF.

The chain couples TRBV10-3 to TRBJ2-7, with D tentatively TRBD2 (5 bases). This CDR3 has 14 amino acids. Trimming took 6 bases from V and 2 from J, leaving 14 bases between them. CDR1 is ENHRY, CDR2 SYGVKD, per germline. CDR3 bases: TGTGCCATCAGGCGGACTGAATCTCCCTACGAGCAGTACTTC. Translating gives CAIRRTESPYEQYF.

This clone was seen only once. V is TRBV15 and J is TRBJ2-6; 10 bases match TRBD1. With V trimmed by 3 bases and J by 0 bases, 5 bases remained unmatched. Germline assignment: CDR1 LNHNV and CDR2 YYDKDF (reference sequence). The CDR3 has 18 residues. DNA of the CDR3: TGTGCCACCAGCAGGGGACAGGGGTCGTACTCTGGGGCCAACGTCCTGACTTTC. The encoded protein is CATSRGQGSYSGANVLTF.

This clone was recorded at least ten times. Other DNA variants within this sample encode the same CDR3. Written as DNA, the CDR3 is TGTGCCAGCAGTTCAACCGGGCTCCTCGACTACGAGCAGTACTTC. It codes for CASSSTGLLDYEQYF. The V gene is TRBV6-5, the J gene TRBJ2-7; no firm D call. The germline V gene encodes CDR1 MNHEY and CDR2 SVGAGI. The CDR3 sequence is 15 residues long. V lost 4 bases, J lost 3 bases, and 16 bases lay in between.

The chain is built from TRBV5-1 and TRBJ2-3, with no clear D. This CDR3 contains 15 residues. V was pared by 1 base and J by 0 bases, with 9 bases between. Germline V CDR1 and CDR2: SGHRS, YFSETQ. CDR3 residues: CASSLTGRSTDTQYF. DNA for the CDR3: TGCGCCAGCAGCTTGACTGGCAGGAGCACAGATACGCAGTATTTT.

The CDR3 reads CASSYGTREENTIYF. The CDR3, as DNA: TGTGCCAGCAGCTACGGGACAAGGGAGGAAAACACCATATATTTT. The V gene is TRBV6-5, the J gene TRBJ1-3; the D gene is possibly TRBD1 (6 bases). This CDR3 comprises 15 residues. The ends were cut back, 6 bases at V and 6 bases at J, with 18 bases in the middle. Germline assignment: CDR1 MNHEY and CDR2 SVGAGI.

V gene TRBV7-9 combines with J gene TRBJ2-2, with D maybe TRBD2 (5 bases). The CDR3 spans 15 residues. Germline CDR1 is SEHNR and CDR2 is FQNEAQ (reference sequence). Trimming cost V 2 bases and J 9 bases, with 16 bases left between them. This chain's CDR3 is CASSLLEAGWRELFF. For the CDR3, the DNA is TGTGCCAGCAGCTTACTTGAGGCGGGCTGGCGGGAGCTGTTTTTT.

A word on this clone: Other DNA variants within this sample encode the same CDR3. The CDR3 DNA reads TGTGCCAGCAGCTTAGGGGTTAGGGAGACCCAGTACTTC. It yields the protein CASSLGVRETQYF. The chain has TRBV7-3 and TRBJ2-5; D remains ambiguous. Germline CDR1 and CDR2: SGHTA and FQGTGA. This CDR3 is built from 13 residues. V was trimmed by 2 bases and J by 5 bases, leaving 9 bases between them.

This chain joins TRBV18 and TRBJ2-5; 8 bases match TRBD2. This CDR3 region has 16 residues. The junction had 9 bases not matched to a gene; V was cut back by 2 bases and J by 4 bases. Germline V gene data show CDR1 as KGHSH and CDR2 as LQKENI. The CDR3 coding sequence is TGTGCCAGCTCACCAGGTCCAGCGGGAGTAGGAGAGACCCAGTACTTC. It codes for CASSPGPAGVGETQYF.

The chain carries TRBV5-1 and TRBJ2-4; possibly TRBD2 for D (6 bases). CDR3 length equals 12 residues. With 3 bases removed from V and 11 bases from J, the gap between germline ends came to 12 bases. CDR1 SGHRS and CDR2 YFSETQ come from the germline V gene. CDR3 residues: CASSSQGGVQYF. The CDR3 DNA sequence: TGCGCCAGCAGCTCTCAGGGAGGCGTTCAGTACTTC. The full variable domain, rest sourced from reference TRBV5-1 and TRBJ2-4, is KAGVTQTPRYLIKTRGQQVTLSCSPISGHRSVSWYQQTPGQGLQFLFEYFSETQRNKGNFPGRFSGRQFSNSRSEMNVSTLELGDSALYLCASSSQGGVQYFGAGTRLSVL.

The rearrangement joins TRBV29-1 to TRBJ2-6, with 7 bases lining up with TRBD1. CDR1 SQVTM and CDR2 ANQGSEA come from the germline V gene. The CDR3 is 14 amino acids. J lost 2 bases, V lost 5 bases, and 3 bases had no gene match. The CDR3 DNA follows: TGCAGCGTTTACGACAGGGCTGGGGCCAACGTCCTGACTTTC. It codes for CSVYDRAGANVLTF. The full variable domain, completed using reference TRBV29-1 and TRBJ2-6, is SAVISQKPSRDICQRGTSLTIQCQVDSQVTMMFWYRQQPGQSLTLIATANQGSEATYESGFVIDKFPISRPNLTFSTLTVSNMSPEDSSIYLCSVYDRAGANVLTFGAGSRLTVL.

With regard to this clone: The identical CDR3 is also encoded by other nucleotide sequences in the sample. The chain uses TRBV29-1 and TRBJ1-1; D not resolved. Germline CDR1 SQVTM, CDR2 ANQGSEA. V gave up 4 bases and J gave up 1 base, with 4 bases separating them. The CDR3 contains 11 residues. The CDR3 loop reads CSVVGNTEAFF. For the CDR3, the DNA is TGCAGCGTTGTTGGGAACACTGAAGCTTTCTTT.

The chain combines TRBV7-9 with TRBJ2-3, with a possible D match to TRBD2 (5 bases). V dropped 5 bases and J dropped 0 bases, with 9 bases sitting between them. The CDR3 contains 14 residues. CDR1 and CDR2 (germline): SEHNR, FQNEAQ (reference sequence). The CDR3 DNA sequence: TGTGCCAGCAGCGGACGGACTAGCACAGATACGCAGTATTTT. Translating it yields CASSGRTSTDTQYF.

A note on this clone: This sequence may be a read error, since a much larger clone differs from it by one base. This chain links TRBV11-2 with TRBJ1-2; D is unclear. The CDR3 sequence is 14 residues long. Germline-derived CDR1 and CDR2 are SGHAT and FQNNGV. Written as DNA, the CDR3 is TGTACCAGCAGCTTCTCGGACGGACTATATGGCTACACCTTC. Its translation: CTSSFSDGLYGYTF.

This chain links TRBV5-1 with TRBJ2-7; 9 nucleotides line up with TRBD1. The CDR3 loop spans 16 amino acids. Looked up from germline, CDR1 is SGHRS and CDR2 is YFSETQ. After removal of 2 bases from V and 5 bases from J, the junction contained 11 bases not matched to a gene. The CDR3 DNA follows: TGCGCCAGCAGCTTTGTACCGGGACAGGGAAAAGACGAGCAGTACTTC. It is translated as CASSFVPGQGKDEQYF.

This rearrangement joins TRBV30 to TRBJ2-7; 7 bases fit TRBD1. CDR3 length equals 13 residues. V lost 3 bases, J lost 7 bases, and 9 bases stayed unmatched. Germline V gives CDR1 GTSNPN, CDR2 SVGIG (reference sequence). As DNA, the CDR3 is TGTGCCTGGAGCCTAAGGGGGCAAGGGGAGCAGTACTTC. Translated: CAWSLRGQGEQYF.

Remarks on this clone: The sample holds other DNA sequences that translate to the same CDR3. V is TRBV10-3 and J is TRBJ1-5; no clear D gene. Germline loops: CDR1 ENHRY, CDR2 SYGVKD. The CDR3 is 13 residues long. Trimming removed 8 bases from V and 0 bases from J, with 8 bases in between. CDR3 amino acids: CAISGNSNQPQHF. The DNA of the CDR3 is TGTGCCATCTCCGGGAATAGCAATCAGCCCCAGCATTTT.